This TCR beta chain originates from a study of glioma-infiltrating T cells. Study-level findings and limits: Very few CDR3 sequences were shared between tissue and blood. Gliomas, especially low-grade, showed above-expected tissue-blood divergence; non-neoplastic patients showed below.

TCR alpha and beta CDR3 regions were amplified from RNA using iRepertoire nested multiplex PCR. Each CDR3 protein gets one entry after TCRdb re-called the multiplex PCR reads with MiXCR. The table lists 150,000 to 200,000 distinct CDR3 sequences, roughly a third of them singletons, with 20% to 25% in the top ten. This clonotype was seen at least ten times. As yet, its antigen is unknown. V shed 5 bases, J shed 0 bases, and the junction held 6 bases outside the gene matches. The length of the CDR3 is 17 residues. The sequenced material came from glioma tissue, nonneoplastic brain tissue, or PBMCs (not recorded which). The chain combines TRBV12-3 or TRBV12-4 with TRBJ2-5, with 13 bases aligning to TRBD2. The receptor's source is a human donor with low-grade glioma or glioblastoma, undergoing nonglioma brain surgery, or in good health (not recorded which). The CDR3 here is CASSRPGLAGDQETQYF. CDR3 nucleotides: TGTGCCAGCAGTCGACCAGGACTAGCGGGAGACCAAGAGACCCAGTACTTC.